The source of this T cell receptor beta chain is a study of cytomegalovirus exposure and HLA in healthy donors (dated by TCRdb to about 2017). Background for the entire study: An earlier analysis of some 600 of the donors reported approximately 280 Gb of sequence data and 95 million to 140 million unique TCR beta sequences obtained from roughly 180 million T cells. An early release that covered some 630 HLA-typed donors contained approximately 300 gigabases of sequencing data and roughly 84 million unique TCR sequences. The genetic ancestry cluster associated with self-reported Caucasian donors included roughly four fifths of the approximately 410 genotyped donors. The study aimed to test whether signatures of past pathogen exposure could be identified by cataloging public T cell receptors. Using immunosequencing, the study profiled T cell repertoires from 666 subjects and related those repertoires to cytomegalovirus serostatus. Besides the first cohort of roughly 640 subjects, a separate validation cohort made up of about 120 different subjects was used. The study combined high-throughput TCR immunosequencing, statistical association of individual TCRs with disease status, and machine learning to predict cytomegalovirus infection status. To study patterns of TCR occurrence, a later analysis re-analyzed previously published TCR beta repertoires from 700 or so donors and added high-resolution HLA genotyping. Rather than using new phenotypic data, the later analysis identified candidate immune exposures from TCR beta sequences and from how often those sequences occurred across donors. In an earlier analysis of about 590 of the donors, high-throughput TCR beta sequencing was used to judge whether each TCR beta V gene segment behaved as functional or pseudogenic. Alongside the repertoire data, information on donor age, sex, ethnicity and CMV serostatus was compiled. In a later genetic analysis, genome-wide SNP genotypes for about 60% of the 666 donors were used, and that subset was treated as a discovery cohort. All discovery cohort repertoires had been generated using a single sequencing platform. HLA typing covered class I and class II loci at four-digit resolution. Typing coverage differed by locus: A, B, C, DRB1 and DQB1 were typed in about 620-640 donors, DQA1 in 500 to 550, DPA1 in roughly 590, and DPB1 in roughly 450. Roughly 5 DR-DQ haplotypes were handled as single units for association and clustering, since linkage in the cohort was strong. Among 300 to 500 genotyped donors of the cohort, an average of approximately 200,000 unique TCR beta nucleotide sequences was sequenced per donor, of which 15% to 20% were non-productive. Study-level results and caveats: In a later analysis, several top co-occurrence clusters were reported to appear linked to parvovirus B19, influenza, CMV and Epstein-Barr virus. HLA typing was unavailable for some donors at each locus, so association tests used only the typed subset. Because counts were too low, about 18 rarely observed V segments, including chromosome 9 orphons, were excluded from the earlier analysis of some 590 of the donors. A cluster of highly shared sequence variants was judged likely to be a technical artifact of the sequencing pipeline. Some IMGT-functional V segments, including TRBV6-2 and TRBV6-3, could not be told apart with the 87-base-pair reads, so those segments were excluded. In a later genetic analysis, fewer N-insertions in productive TCRs were reported among donors in an Asian-associated ancestry cluster than the approximately 630-donor mean. A few of the identified cytomegalovirus-associated TCR beta chains were confirmed in vitro to be specific for cytomegalovirus antigens. According to the authors, the approach could potentially be generalized to other disease states and immunological phenotypes. Linkage disequilibrium might explain the correlated functional status among segregating V segments, but an unknown experimental factor could not be excluded. In both the original and validation cohorts, the classifier was reported to diagnose cytomegalovirus status with high specificity and sensitivity. Across donors, most TCR sequences were observed very rarely, whereas some public TCRs were present in many individuals. Presence/absence analyses assumed roughly uniform sequencing depth across donors, an assumption that may not hold. Only TCR beta chains were sequenced in this cohort, and the absence of alpha or paired-chain data limited detectable features. A later analysis associated 15,000 to 20,000 TCR beta sequences with specific HLA alleles at a false discovery rate of 0.05. The only immune exposure information available for the cohort was CMV serostatus. The study gave a list of under 200 TCR beta chains associated with cytomegalovirus. Assigning TCR associations to individual alleles was difficult when HLA alleles, especially DR and DQ, strongly co-occurred. Most CMV-associated TCR beta chains appeared to be HLA-restricted in a later analysis, and the HLA associations seemed to be driven largely by CMV exposure. A further reported finding was that TCR beta sequences accurately predicted the HLA-A and HLA-B alleles for most subjects in the first cohort. An association between a missense DCLRE1C variant and V-gene and J-gene trimming of TCR beta chains was found in a later genetic analysis and replicated in an independent cohort. A later analysis found that HLA-associated TCR beta chains were more clonally expanded and had lower generation probabilities than equally common non-associated chains. An earlier analysis of several hundred of the donors showed that most TCR beta V segments appeared in productive rearrangements either about 87% or about 30% of the time, which broadly matched IMGT annotations. In a later analysis, the rate of TCR association differed among HLA loci, with DRB1 alleles having the most associated TCRs and HLA-C alleles having the fewest.

In total, approximately 690 healthy bone marrow donors made up the cohort. All cohort members were sampled while nominally healthy, although unrecorded immune exposures were likely present. The donor was CMV seronegative and was included in the group of about 400 seronegative cohort members. A peripheral blood sample was provided by each donor, and peripheral blood mononuclear cells were used for TCR beta sequencing. Genomic DNA extraction from the blood cell samples was performed with the Qiagen DNeasy Blood Extraction Kit. Library construction relied on the immunoSEQ multiplex PCR assay. For the multiplex PCR, a mixture combining 60 forward primers for TCR Vbeta segments and 13 reverse primers for TCR Jbeta segments was used. Amplification of the CDR3 region of rearranged TCR beta genes was performed with a multiplex PCR assay on genomic DNA. The amplified TCR beta libraries were sequenced on the Illumina HiSeq System as 87-base-pair reads. Under the source paper's analysis protocol: A later analysis tallied tens of millions of unique TCR beta chains across the 666 repertoires, and about 12 million of those chains were shared by two or more donors. Raw reads were error-corrected and collapsed into unique sequences by a nearest-neighbor algorithm in which closely related sequences were merged to remove PCR and sequencing errors. V, D and J gene segments were assigned by aligning CDR3 sequences to IMGT reference sequences. Each retained sequence needed at least a six-nucleotide match to both a V gene segment and a J gene segment. Rearrangements were called productive when the CDR3 lacked stop codons and stayed in frame with V and J; all others were non-productive. CDR3 was defined according to IMGT convention as the region running from the second conserved V-encoded cysteine to the conserved J-encoded phenylalanine. In an earlier analysis of 550 to 650 of the donors, sequences lacking an unambiguous match to a single V gene segment were excluded. An earlier analysis of under 750 of the donors called V segments functional above 56.7% productive rearrangements and segregating when the between-donor standard deviation exceeded 5%. A statistical classification framework was built for diagnosing cytomegalovirus status from the catalog of TCR beta chain sequences. In a later analysis, TCR nucleotide sequences were compared against IMGT/GENE-DB human TR gene sequences so that V and J genes could be assigned. A later analysis assigned CDR3 sequences and most-parsimonious VDJ recombination scenarios with the TCRdist pipeline. In a later analysis, every TCR beta chain was defined by the combination of its CDR3 amino acid sequence and its V-gene family, and reads without a unique V-gene family were dropped. A later analysis removed 450 to 600 highly shared, low-generation-probability nucleotide sequences to deal with suspected cross-contamination and a sequencing artifact. A later analysis calculated a clonal expansion index for each public chain from normalized within-repertoire ranks of inferred template counts. A later analysis computed generation probabilities with a VDJ recombination model fitted to out-of-frame rearrangements, and checked the results against IGoR. A later analysis scored TCR-TCR, TCR-HLA and TCR-CMV co-occurrence with hypergeometric tests, applying a repertoire-size bias correction to TCR pairs. A later analysis estimated false discovery rates by permuting HLA or CMV assignments 20 times. In a later analysis, co-occurring TCRs were grouped with DBSCAN, and TCRdist sequence similarity was added when clustering was performed within HLA-allele-positive subsets. For co-occurrence clustering, repertoires with fewer than 30,000 or more than 120,000 public chains were excluded, along with about five repertoires with anomalous nucleotide sharing. TCRdb's version of the immuneACCESS table is confined to in-frame rearrangements and falls short of the full clone set. An unresolved V gene accounts for under half of the shortfall where checked; the remainder is of unknown origin. The D gene and trimming were derived from the DNA, and the V and J assignments and clone size from that table. This sample's clone table shows approximately 54,000 clones. In total, the top ten clones hold approximately 7% of the sample.

Of note for this clone: Its antigen target is currently unknown.

Taken from the germline V gene, the CDR1 and CDR2 loops are MDHEN and SYDVKM. Spanning cysteine to phenylalanine, the CDR3 consists of 16 amino acids. This entry keeps only the CDR3 DNA: 48 bases, framed from base 1. V loses 1 base, J loses 4 bases, and the germline ends lie 16 bases apart. The clonotype originates from a woman aged 40 to 49 in good health and CMV-seronegative. Rearrangement joined TRBV28 to TRBJ1-2, with the identity of the D gene unclear. Material for sequencing was PBMCs. The CDR3 region: CASSLSQEGSVYGYTF. The nucleotides are TGTGCCAGCAGTTTATCCCAGGAAGGGAGTGTCTATGGCTACACCTTC.